This T cell receptor (beta chain) was profiled in a study of identical twins. General study results and limits: Cross-sectional statistics, not tracking of the same donors, supported the conclusions. The authors noted that invariant MAIT and iNKT cells could partly confound zero-insertion analyses. Models underestimated how often monozygotic twins shared out-of-frame TCR alpha.

cDNA molecules carried unique molecular identifiers, and template switching added a universal primer site. One entry per CDR3 protein results from TCRdb running MiXCR on the 5' RACE reads. The table includes about 240,000 distinct CDR3 sequences, over 9.5% detected once. In germline, CDR1 is MGHRA, CDR2 YSYEKL. There are 18 residues in the CDR3. Trimming cost V 0 bases and J 1 base, with 13 bases left between them. This clonotype was counted many times. The antigen remains undetermined. This TCR derives from a man over 45 in good health. V and J are TRBV4-1 and TRBJ1-6; the D gene is possibly TRBD1 (5 bases). Specimen: memory T cells sorted from blood. The CDR3 nucleotides are TGCGCCAGCAGCCAAGATTTTGTTGCAGGGTCCTATAATTCACCCCTCCACTTT. This sequence encodes CASSQDFVAGSYNSPLHF.